One and the same sample provided the 32 T cell receptor beta chains below, sequenced in a study of shared clonotypes between healthy human individuals. Libraries were prepared by immunoSEQ multiplex PCR; TCRdb keeps only in-frame clonotypes and omits some of them. The sample lists nearly 1 million clones, around 80% seen once, with over 1.3% in the top ten. The specimen was memory CD4+ T cells sorted from blood. Stated subset: CD45RA-negative fraction. The receptors here all came from a man between 18 and 35 years old in good health.

Here the CDR3 reads CASSGDTSYEQYF. The CDR3 DNA reads as TGCGCCAGCAGCGGGGACACTTCCTACGAGCAGTACTTC. The chain couples TRBV5-1 to TRBJ2-7, with D possibly TRBD1 on 6 matching bases. Trimming pared 4 bases from V and 1 base from J, leaving 9 bases between. This CDR3 is 13 amino acids long. Per the germline V gene, CDR1 is SGHRS and CDR2 is YFSETQ.

There are many counts of this clone. The genes are TRBV10-3 and TRBJ1-4, with TRBD1 as a possible D gene (5 bases). Germline V gives CDR1 ENHRY, CDR2 SYGVKD. V shed 6 bases and J shed 3 bases, with 14 bases lying between them. This CDR3 has 15 residues. The DNA of the CDR3 is TGTGCCATCAGGAGACAGCCCTCGCCTAATGAAAAACTGTTTTTT. Protein product: CAIRRQPSPNEKLFF.

This chain connects TRBV5-1 to TRBJ2-5; maybe TRBD1 (6 bases). This CDR3 has 13 residues. V lost 9 bases, J lost 1 base, and 13 bases lay in between. Germline V gene data show CDR1 as SGHRS and CDR2 as YFSETQ. The CDR3 coding sequence is TGCGCCACAGCCTGGGACATCCAAGAGACCCAGTACTTC. This encodes CATAWDIQETQYF.

In its sample, this clone was seen a few times. The rearrangement joins TRBV28 to TRBJ2-5; the match to TRBD1 covers 9 bases. V lost 5 bases to trimming and J lost 4 bases; unmatched junction nucleotides: 8. The CDR3 has 15 amino acids. Germline V gene sequence: CDR1 MDHEN, CDR2 SYDVKM. The CDR3 reads CASSPAGTGTETQYF. The CDR3 DNA follows: TGTGCCAGCAGTCCCGCCGGGACAGGGACAGAGACCCAGTACTTC.

The rearrangement uses TRBV7-2 and TRBJ2-3; D ambiguous. This CDR3 comprises 14 residues. V was pared by 5 bases and J by 3 bases, with 12 bases between. CDR1 SGHTA and CDR2 FQGNSA come from the germline V gene. The CDR3 spells CASSAQSRTDTQYF. Written as DNA, the CDR3 is TGTGCCAGCAGCGCCCAATCCAGGACAGATACGCAGTATTTT.

This chain joins TRBV6-6 and TRBJ1-2, with 7 bases matching TRBD1. Germline trimming cut 6 bases from V and 5 bases from J; bases unmatched to any gene: 9. Germline CDR1 is MNHNY and CDR2 is SVGAGI (reference sequence). This CDR3 has 14 residues. Here the CDR3 reads CASSRQGGGYGYTF. The CDR3 DNA follows: TGTGCCAGCAGCCGACAGGGCGGTGGGTATGGCTACACCTTC.

The rearrangement links TRBV27 to TRBJ2-2, with 13 bases identical to TRBD2. The CDR3 sequence is 16 residues long. V was clipped by 5 bases and J by 4 bases; unmatched bases: 4. The germline V gene encodes CDR1 MNHEY and CDR2 SMNVEV (reference sequence). CDR3 protein: CASSKTSGGATGELFF. The CDR3 coding sequence is TGTGCCAGCAGTAAAACTAGCGGGGGGGCCACCGGGGAGCTGTTTTTT.

This clone was counted once. The gene calls are TRBV21-1 and TRBJ1-2. TRBV21-1 is flagged as a pseudogene. CDR3 length: 13 residues. The CDR3 sequence: CASSLERQDGYTF. In DNA form, the CDR3 reads TGTGCCAGCAGCTTAGAGAGGCAAGATGGCTACACCTTC.

The rearrangement joins TRBV19 to TRBJ1-5, with TRBD1 identical over 9 bases. V shed 5 bases, J shed 5 bases, and the junction held 7 bases outside the gene matches. Per the germline V gene, CDR1 is LNHDA and CDR2 is SQIVND (reference sequence). CDR3 length: 15 amino acids. The CDR3 sequence is CASSYGQGIDQPQHF. CDR3 DNA: TGTGCCAGTAGTTATGGACAGGGGATCGATCAGCCCCAGCATTTT.

This chain connects TRBV28 to TRBJ1-5; D ambiguous. V was shortened by 6 bases and J by 0 bases, with 15 bases between the two germline ends. The CDR3 sequence is 16 residues long. Germline CDR1 MDHEN, CDR2 SYDVKM. As DNA, the CDR3 is TGTGCCAGCAGATCTACTCGCAGGTTTAGCAATCAGCCCCAGCATTTT. Its protein is CASRSTRRFSNQPQHF.

V and J are TRBV5-4 and TRBJ2-1, with 8 bases fitting TRBD2. The V and J ends lost 2 bases and 6 bases, in that order; junction bases with no gene match: 10. The CDR3 loop spans 16 amino acids. CDR1 is SGHNT, CDR2 YYREEE, per germline (reference sequence). In DNA, the CDR3 is TGTGCCAGCAGCTTCGTTCTTGCGGGAGGTTCCAATGAGCAGTTCTTC. Amino acids: CASSFVLAGGSNEQFF.

This clone has more than one count but fewer than ten. The chain joins TRBV4-2 to TRBJ1-2; the match to TRBD1 covers 11 bases. This CDR3 region has 17 residues. Trimming cost V 0 bases and J 8 bases; bases outside gene matches: 11. The germline V gene encodes CDR1 LGHNA and CDR2 YNFKEQ. CDR3 sequence reads: CASSQERHTGTGGGYTF. In DNA form, the CDR3 reads TGTGCCAGCAGCCAAGAAAGGCACACCGGGACAGGGGGAGGCTACACCTTC.

This clone was counted many times. The chain has TRBV11-2 and TRBJ1-2; TRBD1 matches at 8 bases. The CDR3 sequence is 15 residues long. Germline V gene sequence: CDR1 SGHAT, CDR2 FQNNGV. V shed 0 bases and J 4 bases; nucleotides not matched to a gene: 4. In nucleotides, the CDR3 is TGTGCCAGCAGCTTAGACTACAGGGGGTCCTATGGCTACACCTTC. It is translated as CASSLDYRGSYGYTF.

The genes are TRBV28 and TRBJ1-4; tentative D call: TRBD1 (5 bases). The V gene lost 6 bases and the J gene lost 5 bases, with 16 bases spanning the gap. Germline CDR1 and CDR2: MDHEN and SYDVKM. CDR3 size: 15 residues. The CDR3 DNA reads TGTGCCAGCAGGCCAACAGGAACGACAAATGAAAAACTGTTTTTT. This sequence encodes CASRPTGTTNEKLFF.

The chain has TRBV4-2 and TRBJ2-2; 7 bases line up with TRBD2. CDR1 LGHNA and CDR2 YNFKEQ come from the germline V gene. The CDR3 covers 16 residues. Losses at the gene ends were 0 bases for V and 1 base for J; bases not matched to a gene: 2. The CDR3, as DNA: TGTGCCAGCAGCCAAGATCCGGGGGGGAACACCGGGGAGCTGTTTTTT. It translates to CASSQDPGGNTGELFF.

The chain has TRBV7-2 and TRBJ2-7; D perhaps matches TRBD1 (6 bases). Per the germline V gene, CDR1 is SGHTA and CDR2 is FQGNSA. The CDR3 totals 13 residues. V shed 2 bases and J shed 5 bases, with 10 bases lying between them. DNA for the CDR3: TGTGCCAGCAGCTTACGGGCAGGGGACGAGCAGTACTTC. This encodes CASSLRAGDEQYF.

This clone was recorded at least ten times. Other DNA variants within this sample encode the same CDR3. The chain recombines TRBV28 with TRBJ2-7; perhaps TRBD1 as D (6 bases). The V and J ends lost 2 bases and 2 bases respectively, with 7 bases between them. This CDR3 contains 13 residues. CDR1 MDHEN and CDR2 SYDVKM come from the germline V gene. The CDR3 here is CASSLGTTYEQYF. CDR3 DNA sequence: TGTGCCAGCAGTTTAGGGACAACCTACGAGCAGTACTTC.

This clone was counted a single time. The chain employs TRBV10-3 and TRBJ2-2; perhaps TRBD2 as D (5 bases). Germline V CDR1 and CDR2: ENHRY, SYGVKD. The CDR3 runs to 14 residues. V lost 10 bases to trimming and J lost 1 base, with 13 bases between them. CDR3 region: CATVGGMNTGELFF. For the CDR3, the DNA is TGTGCCACCGTCGGAGGCATGAACACCGGGGAGCTGTTTTTT.

This clone appeared once. Since a far larger clone is one base different, this is likely a read error. This specimen includes other DNA sequences encoding the same CDR3. This chain's CDR3 is CASSLQGYTEAFF. In nucleotides, the CDR3 is TGTGCCAGCAGCTTACAGGGGTACACTGAAGCTTTCTTT. V is TRBV9 and J is TRBJ1-1; 7 bases agree with TRBD1. The ends lost 4 bases at V and 3 bases at J; junction bases unmatched: 3. Germline V gene lookup returns CDR1 SGDLS and CDR2 YYNGEE. The CDR3 spans 13 residues.

This clone occurred once. The CDR3 loop reads CASSFEWLADTGELFF. The CDR3 DNA reads as TGTGCCAGCAGCTTCGAGTGGCTAGCAGACACCGGGGAGCTGTTTTTT. V and J are TRBV7-8 and TRBJ2-2; D is possibly TRBD2 (5 bases). Trimming took off 3 bases at V and 3 bases at J, with 14 bases between the two ends. Germline values: CDR1 SGHVS, CDR2 FQNEAQ. This CDR3 spans 16 amino acids.

The chain recombines TRBV10-2 with TRBJ1-1; 8 nucleotides line up with TRBD1. The V and J ends lost 7 bases and 0 bases, in that order; junction bases with no gene match: 7. In germline, CDR1 is WSHSY, CDR2 SAAADI. The CDR3 runs to 15 residues. The CDR3 nucleotides are TGCGCCAGCACCCAGGACAGGGTACTGAACACTGAAGCTTTCTTT. This codes for CASTQDRVLNTEAFF.

The CDR3 DNA reads TGTGCCAGCAGCTTTCCCGGGACAGAGGCTAACTATGGCTACACCTTC. It encodes CASSFPGTEANYGYTF. The chain is built from TRBV7-9 and TRBJ1-2; 7 nucleotides align to TRBD1. Germline V gives CDR1 SEHNR, CDR2 FQNEAQ (reference sequence). The CDR3 consists of 16 residues. Trimming removed 3 bases from V and 0 bases from J; junction bases left unmatched: 7. Full variable domain (rest looked up from reference TRBV7-9 and TRBJ1-2): DTGVSQNPRHKITKRGQNVTFRCDPISEHNRLYWYRQTLGQGPEFLTYFQNEAQLEKSRLLSDRFSAERPKGSFSTLEIQRTEQGDSAMYLCASSFPGTEANYGYTFGSGTRLTVV.

V usage is TRBV19 and J usage is TRBJ1-1; D ambiguous. This CDR3 is built from 15 residues. Deletions cut 3 bases from V and 7 bases from J, with 18 bases between. CDR1 is LNHDA, CDR2 SQIVND, per germline (reference sequence). The CDR3 region is CASSIPIWRTDEAFF. CDR3 nucleotides: TGTGCCAGTAGTATCCCCATATGGAGAACGGATGAAGCTTTCTTT. Full variable domain (rest looked up from reference TRBV19 and TRBJ1-1): DGGITQSPKYLFRKEGQNVTLSCEQNLNHDAMYWYRQDPGQGLRLIYYSQIVNDFQKGDIAEGYSVSREKKESFPLTVTSAQKNPTAFYLCASSIPIWRTDEAFFGQGTRLTVV.

The count of this clone is one. V gene TRBV19 combines with J gene TRBJ2-3; 11 bases align to TRBD2. This CDR3 spans 18 amino acids. The V gene end was trimmed by 3 bases and the J gene end by 0 bases; junction bases not matched to a gene: 8. Looked up from germline, CDR1 is LNHDA and CDR2 is SQIVND (reference sequence). The CDR3 nucleotides are TGTGCCAGTAGTATCGCCGGGACTAGCGGATCTAGCACAGATACGCAGTATTTT. Translation: CASSIAGTSGSSTDTQYF.

V and J are TRBV13 and TRBJ2-3; 15 bases agree with TRBD2. This CDR3 comprises 17 residues. Germline V CDR1 and CDR2: PRHDT, FYEKMQ (reference sequence). Trimming cost V 3 bases and J 7 bases; bases outside gene matches: 8. The CDR3 bases are TGTGCCAGCAGCTTTGGCGGGACTAGCGGGAGGTTATATACGCAGTATTTT. Translation: CASSFGGTSGRLYTQYF.

As to this clone: Other DNA sequences in the sample encode the same CDR3. The gene calls are TRBV28 and TRBJ1-2; D remains unclear. This CDR3 has 14 amino acids. Germline V CDR1 and CDR2: MDHEN, SYDVKM. Trimming left V 2 bases short and J 2 bases short, with 9 bases between. The CDR3 here is CASSLTAANYGYTF. The CDR3 DNA reads TGTGCCAGCAGTTTAACGGCAGCGAACTATGGCTACACCTTC.

This clone was recorded a few times. The J gene is TRBJ2-1, the V gene TRBV5-1; tentatively, D is TRBD2 (6 bases). The V and J ends lost 1 base and 4 bases respectively, with 18 bases between them. The CDR3 extends over 17 amino acids. Germline lookup yields CDR1 SGHRS and CDR2 YFSETQ. CDR3 loop: CASSLLSPRGLYNEQFF. CDR3 coding DNA: TGCGCCAGCAGCTTGTTGTCCCCGCGGGGCCTTTACAATGAGCAGTTCTTC.

This clone was detected a few times. Other nucleotide sequences in the sample specify the same CDR3. The chain recombines TRBV5-1 with TRBJ2-2, with D possibly TRBD1 on 5 matching bases. Trimming removed 4 bases at V and 3 bases at J, with 13 bases between. The length of the CDR3 is 15 residues. The V gene's germline CDR1 is SGHRS and CDR2 YFSETQ. The CDR3 DNA reads TGCGCCAGCAGCCTCCGCAGGGTGGACACCGGGGAGCTGTTTTTT. Its protein product is CASSLRRVDTGELFF.

The chain joins TRBV7-8 to TRBJ1-5; TRBD1 agrees at 7 bases. Trimming removed 5 bases from V and 4 bases from J; junction bases left unmatched: 8. CDR1 and CDR2 from the germline V gene are SGHVS and FQNEAQ. CDR3 length equals 15 residues. The CDR3 nucleotides are TGTGCCAGCAGCCAAGGGACAGTGGGGAATCAGCCCCAGCATTTT. This encodes CASSQGTVGNQPQHF.

The chain is built from TRBV14 and TRBJ1-2; a weak D match, TRBD1 (5 bases). Trimming removed 0 bases from V and 6 bases from J, with 11 bases in between. The CDR3 totals 14 residues. Germline CDR1 is SGHDN and CDR2 is FVKESK. CDR3 residues: CASSQDLAGNGYTF. CDR3 DNA sequence: TGTGCCAGCAGCCAAGATCTCGCAGGGAATGGCTACACCTTC.

The chain combines TRBV2 with TRBJ2-1; D not certain. The length of the CDR3 is 10 residues. Deletions cut 7 bases from V and 7 bases from J, with 5 bases between. CDR1 is SNHLY and CDR2 is FYNNEI in the germline V gene. CDR3: CASMLNEQFF. CDR3 coding DNA: TGTGCCAGCATGCTGAATGAGCAGTTCTTC.

CDR3 nucleotides: TGTGCCAGCAGCGGCTTCTCCTACGAGCAGTACTTC. Amino acids: CASSGFSYEQYF. The J gene is TRBJ2-7, the V gene TRBV7-6; D not certain. Trimming stripped 5 bases from V and 0 bases from J, with 5 bases between. The CDR3 is 12 residues long. The V gene's germline CDR1 is SGHVS and CDR2 FNYEAQ. Complete variable domain (other parts from reference TRBV7-6 and TRBJ2-7): GAGVSQSPRYKVTKRGQDVALRCDPISGHVSLYWYRQALGQGPEFLTYFNYEAQQDKSGLPNDRFSAERPEGSISTLTIQRTEQRDSAMYRCASSGFSYEQYFGPGTRLTVT.